Below, 20 T cell receptor beta chains from the same sample are listed, as sequenced in a study of Graves' ophthalmopathy and Graves' hyperthyroidism. Using RNA transcripts, the TCR beta CDR3 regions were amplified. A first-round RT-PCR used HTBI primers, followed by a second-round multiplex PCR. Each CDR3 protein gets one entry after TCRdb re-called the multiplex PCR reads with MiXCR. There are about 160,000 distinct CDR3 sequences in the sample; over 35% occur only once, and roughly 6% lies in the top ten. Source material: peripheral blood. The receptors come from a woman aged 40 to 50 with Graves' ophthalmopathy.

This clonotype was counted many times. The rearrangement joins TRBV12-3 or TRBV12-4 to TRBJ1-5; tentatively, D is TRBD1 (5 bases). The CDR3 is 13 residues long. Trimming took 6 bases from V and 9 from J, leaving 15 bases between them. The CDR3 sequence: CASRKEGRRPQHF. The CDR3 bases are TGTGCCAGCAGGAAGGAGGGGCGGCGGCCCCAGCATTTT.

The chain is built from TRBV27 and TRBJ2-7; tentative D call: TRBD1 (5 bases). V was clipped by 5 bases and J by 5 bases, with 19 bases between them. This CDR3 contains 15 residues. CDR1 is MNHEY and CDR2 is SMNVEV in the germline V gene (reference sequence). The CDR3 here is CASSPPGRTGHEQYF. CDR3 coding DNA: TGTGCCAGCAGTCCCCCGGGCAGAACAGGCCACGAGCAGTACTTC.

This clonotype was observed at least ten times. The rearrangement links TRBV20-1 to TRBJ1-2, with 7 bases identical to TRBD1. V shed 6 bases and J 8 bases; nucleotides not matched to a gene: 18. The germline V gene encodes CDR1 DFQATT and CDR2 SNEGSKA (reference sequence). The CDR3 is 15 residues long. CDR3 sequence reads: CSANRDRAPWKGYTF. CDR3 DNA: TGCAGTGCCAATCGGGACAGAGCCCCCTGGAAAGGCTACACCTTC.

This clonotype was counted many times. A read error may explain this, as a much larger clone is one base away. The chain combines TRBV6-9 with TRBJ1-1, with 8 bases that match TRBD1. The CDR3 extends over 15 amino acids. Per germline, CDR1 MNHGY and CDR2 SVAAGI. DNA for the CDR3: TGTACCAGCAGTTCCTCGGACAGGGAGGGTACTGAAGCTTTCTTT. Encoded protein: CTSSSSDREGTEAFF.

This clonotype was counted at least ten times. This chain joins TRBV12-3 or TRBV12-4 and TRBJ1-5; D perhaps matches TRBD1 (6 bases). The V end was cut by 6 bases, the J end by 3 bases, with 12 bases between. This CDR3 has 14 amino acids. CDR3: CASRSRGPNQPQHF. In nucleotides, the CDR3 is TGTGCCAGCAGGTCCAGGGGACCCAATCAGCCCCAGCATTTT.

This clonotype came up many times. V is TRBV18 and J is TRBJ1-1; weak D call: TRBD1 (5 bases). Trimming stripped 0 bases from V and 4 bases from J, with 12 bases between. CDR1 and CDR2 (germline): KGHSH, LQKENI. CDR3 length: 15 residues. The CDR3 bases are TGTGCCAGCTCACCACCGGCCGGGGCCGGCACTGAAGCTTTCTTT. Translated: CASSPPAGAGTEAFF.

This rearrangement joins TRBV29-1 to TRBJ2-5, with a possible D match to TRBD2 (7 bases). Germline CDR1 SQVTM, CDR2 ANQGSEA. This CDR3 comprises 13 residues. The V end was cut by 4 bases, the J end by 5 bases, with 14 bases between. CDR3 nucleotides: TGCAGCGTTGTTAGGGGGGGAGTGGAGACCCAGTACTTC. This sequence encodes CSVVRGGVETQYF.

This clonotype has at least ten counts. A read error may produce the germline difference seen at one junction end. The chain joins TRBV28 to TRBJ1-5; the D is unclear. Germline CDR1 and CDR2: MDHEN and SYDVKM. The CDR3 is 15 amino acids. This CDR3 is CAGSYGLFRDSPQHF. CDR3 nucleotide sequence: TGTGCCGGCAGCTATGGACTGTTTAGGGATTCGCCCCAGCATTTT.

This chain uses TRBV28 with TRBJ2-7; no clear D. CDR3 length: 12 residues. Germline V lookup: CDR1 MDHEN, CDR2 SYDVKM. The CDR3 DNA follows: TGTGCCAGCAGCAAGACCCCTCAGCCTCCCGTCGTC. As protein: CASSKTPQPPVV.

Only a few counts were recorded for this clonotype. The chain is built from TRBV27 and TRBJ2-7; D remains unclear. This CDR3 is built from 13 residues. Germline V gene data show CDR1 as MNHEY and CDR2 as SMNVEV (reference sequence). Trimming shortened V by 4 bases and J by 2 bases, and 9 bases separated the two germline ends. The CDR3 region has the DNA TGTGCCAGCAGTTCCGCACTCGCCTACGAGCAGTACTTC. Translated: CASSSALAYEQYF.

CDR3 region: CASSLTSSPQHF. The CDR3 DNA reads TGTGCCAGCAGTTTGACTTCCTCGCCCCAGCATTTT. This rearrangement joins TRBV12-3 or TRBV12-4 to TRBJ1-5, with D uncertain. The CDR3 totals 12 residues. The ends were cut back, 3 bases at V and 9 bases at J, with 9 bases in the middle.

This clonotype was observed at least ten times. This rearrangement joins TRBV5-6 to TRBJ2-2; 13 bases fit TRBD2. Trimming at V came to 2 bases and at J to 6 bases, leaving 7 bases not matched to a gene. The germline V gene has CDR1 SGHDT and CDR2 YYEEEE. The CDR3 has 17 amino acids. The CDR3 sequence: CASSFRTSGRRAGELFF. The CDR3 DNA sequence: TGTGCCAGCAGCTTCAGGACTAGCGGGAGACGTGCCGGGGAGCTGTTTTTT. Variable domain in full (rest from reference TRBV5-6 and TRBJ2-2): DAGVTQSPTHLIKTRGQQVTLRCSPKSGHDTVSWYQQALGQGPQFIFQYYEEEERQRGNFPDRFSGHQFPNYSSELNVNALLLGDSALYLCASSFRTSGRRAGELFFGEGSRLTVL.

The chain employs TRBV19 and TRBJ1-1; D call uncertain. The V gene lost 2 bases and the J gene lost 0 bases, with 10 bases spanning the gap. The CDR3 extends over 15 amino acids. CDR1 and CDR2 (germline): LNHDA, SQIVND (reference sequence). This CDR3 is CASSIIPAMNTEAFF. In DNA, the CDR3 is TGTGCCAGTAGTATAATTCCGGCTATGAACACTGAAGCTTTCTTT.

This clonotype was recorded at least ten times. The chain recombines TRBV15 with TRBJ1-1; D remains unclear. The CDR3 totals 14 residues. CDR1 and CDR2 from the germline V gene are LNHNV and YYDKDF (reference sequence). Trimming cost V 1 base and J 1 base, with 7 bases left between them. CDR3 sequence (DNA): TGTGCCACCAGCAGAGCCGAAGGGAACACTGAAGCTTTCTTT. Translation: CATSRAEGNTEAFF.

This clonotype was recorded many times. This chain uses TRBV28 with TRBJ2-4; 8 positions agree with TRBD2. The CDR3 spans 15 residues. V shed 5 bases and J 6 bases; nucleotides not matched to a gene: 9. Germline values: CDR1 MDHEN, CDR2 SYDVKM. CDR3 amino acids: CASSARGGEPNIQYF. CDR3 nucleotides: TGTGCCAGCAGTGCTCGGGGGGGCGAGCCAAACATTCAGTACTTC.

This clonotype was seen repeatedly, ten times or more. The CDR3 protein is CASSYTQVLNTEAFF. CDR3 nucleotides: TGTGCCAGCAGTTATACCCAGGTCCTGAACACTGAAGCTTTCTTT. This chain connects TRBV12-3 or TRBV12-4 to TRBJ1-1; D uncertain. CDR3 length: 15 residues. Between the trimmed V and J ends, which lost 4 bases and 0 bases, there was a span of 12 bases.

CDR3: CASSRRSSNQPQHF. The CDR3 DNA is TGTGCCAGCAGCCGTAGGTCGAGTAATCAGCCCCAGCATTTT. The chain couples TRBV2 to TRBJ1-5; D not resolved. The CDR3 spans 14 residues. Trimming removed 6 bases from V and 4 bases from J, with 13 bases in between. Germline V gives CDR1 SNHLY, CDR2 FYNNEI.

This rearrangement joins TRBV5-1 to TRBJ1-6; D remains ambiguous. V was pared by 0 bases and J by 7 bases, with 14 bases between. The germline V gene encodes CDR1 SGHRS and CDR2 YFSETQ. CDR3 size: 16 residues. The CDR3 DNA sequence: TGCGCCAGCAGCTTGGGGAGGTCCGGCCAGAATTCACCCCTCCACTTT. Translation gives CASSLGRSGQNSPLHF.

In its sample, this clonotype was seen a few times. The chain links TRBV6-1 to TRBJ2-5, with 10 positions matching TRBD1. Germline lookup yields CDR1 MNHNS and CDR2 SASEGT. This CDR3 contains 16 residues. Germline trimming cut 6 bases from V and 6 bases from J; bases unmatched to any gene: 13. CDR3 sequence reads: CASRDRGRSPEKTQYF. In nucleotides, the CDR3 is TGTGCCAGCAGAGACAGGGGGCGATCCCCCGAGAAGACCCAGTACTTC.

The chain couples TRBV11-1 to TRBJ1-6; D is unresolved. CDR1 is SGHAT, CDR2 FQDESV, per germline (reference sequence). CDR3 size: 15 residues. The V end was cut by 5 bases, the J end by 10 bases, with 18 bases between. CDR3: CASSLVVTADSPLHF. CDR3 in DNA: TGTGCCAGCAGCCTAGTGGTGACCGCCGACTCACCCCTCCACTTT.